Listed below are T cell receptor beta chains from one sample, sequenced in a study of blood T cell repertoires in COVID-19. Data came from immunoSEQ multiplex PCR; TCRdb stores just in-frame clones and leaves some out. The repertoire holds 130,000 to 150,000 clones, less than 85% seen once, with roughly 8.6% in the top ten. Material: peripheral blood. These receptors were obtained from an elderly woman in a cohort sampled during active or convalescent COVID-19. Each CDR3 is given with its conserved first and last residue. Each record gives: V gene, clone size, D gene, J gene, CDR3 DNA, CDR3 protein. D genes are given only for firm matches. Size tells how often a clone was seen (once, few, many) or the class of an expanded clone, and some rows leave it out.

TRBV9,NA,NA,TRBJ1-1,TGTGCCAGCAGCGTACGGACAGAGAACACTGAAGCTTTCTTT,CASSVRTENTEAFF
TRBV2,NA,TRBD1,TRBJ2-4,TGTGCCAGCAGTGGTAGGACAGGGGTTTGGGCCAAAAACATTCAGTACTTC,CASSGRTGVWAKNIQYF
TRBV2,NA,NA,TRBJ1-3,TGTGCCACTGGACTTGTGGAAGGAAACACCATATATTTT,CATGLVEGNTIYF
TRBV5-1,NA,TRBD2,TRBJ2-3,TGCGCCAGCAGCGGGTCGGGGACTAGAAGCACAGATACGCAGTATTTT,CASSGSGTRSTDTQYF
TRBV11-2,NA,NA,TRBJ1-1,TGTGCCAGCAGCAAGGGCAGGGGAAACACTGAAGCTTTCTTT,CASSKGRGNTEAFF
TRBV5-1,NA,NA,TRBJ2-6,TGCGCCAGCCATCCAGGGGCTTCTGGGGCCAACGTCCTGACTTTC,CASHPGASGANVLTF
TRBV6-1,NA,NA,TRBJ2-1,TGTGCCAGCAGTGGAGCTTTTAGCTCCTACAATGAGCAGTTCTTC,CASSGAFSSYNEQFF
TRBV15,NA,NA,TRBJ1-1,TGTGCCACCAGCAGAAAGGGGCAGATGAACACTGAAGCTTTCTTT,CATSRKGQMNTEAFF
TRBV27,few,NA,TRBJ2-2,TGTGCCAGCAGTTCCCCATCGGCGGGGAATACCGGGGAGCTGTTTTTT,CASSSPSAGNTGELFF
TRBV7-8,few,NA,TRBJ1-6,TGTGCCAGCAGCCCTGACAGTTTCCCCCTCCACTTT,CASSPDSFPLHF
TRBV5-3,NA,NA,TRBJ1-1,TGTGCCAGAAGCTTGACTGTTTCCACTGAAGCTTTCTTT,CARSLTVSTEAFF
TRBV2,NA,TRBD1,TRBJ2-7,TGTGCCGCCAGACAGGGATCCTACGAGCAGTACTTC,CAARQGSYEQYF
TRBV5-1,NA,TRBD2,TRBJ2-5,TGCGCCAGCAGCCCTGGACTAGGTTCGGAGACCCAGTACTTC,CASSPGLGSETQYF
TRBV7-9,NA,NA,TRBJ2-5,TGTGCCAGCAGCCCAAAGCGGCGGGTCGCGGAGACCCAGTACTTC,CASSPKRRVAETQYF
TRBV18,NA,TRBD2,TRBJ2-1,TGTGCCAGCTCACGGGCTAGCGGGGGGGCCTACAATGAGCAGTTCTTC,CASSRASGGAYNEQFF
TRBV7-2,NA,TRBD2,TRBJ2-5,TGTGCCAGCAGCTTATCGGGGGGGATGGAAGAGACCCAGTACTTC,CASSLSGGMEETQYF
TRBV7-2,NA,TRBD1,TRBJ2-2,TGTGCCAGCAGCCGTCGGGACAGGATCAACACCGGGGAGCTGTTTTTT,CASSRRDRINTGELFF
TRBV2,few,NA,TRBJ2-5,TGTGCCAGCAGTGGGCCAGGGACCCAGTACTTC,CASSGPGTQYF
TRBV19,NA,TRBD1,TRBJ2-1,TGTGCCAGTAGTATCTTGTCTGTCGGGACAGGGTACAATGAGCAGTTCTTC,CASSILSVGTGYNEQFF
TRBV19,NA,NA,TRBJ2-7,TGTGCCAGTAGTATGGCGCGGCGGCATCCCTACGAGCAGTACTTC,CASSMARRHPYEQYF
TRBV19,NA,TRBD2,TRBJ2-7,TGTGCCAGTAAGGGACTAGCGGCCTACGAGCAGTACTTC,CASKGLAAYEQYF
TRBV5-5,NA,NA,TRBJ2-5,TGTGCCAGCAGCTTGGGCAGGGAAGAGACCCAGTACTTC,CASSLGREETQYF
TRBV7-2,NA,NA,TRBJ1-1,TGTGCCAGCAGCTTAGGGCCGGGATTGGAGAACACTGAAGCTTTCTTT,CASSLGPGLENTEAFF
TRBV24-1,NA,NA,TRBJ2-2,TGTGCCACCAGTGATGGAATTGCGGATTTCAGGGCCGGGGAGCTGTTTTTT,CATSDGIADFRAGELFF
TRBV30,NA,NA,TRBJ1-6,TGTGCCTGGACAACAGGATCACCCCTCCACTTT,CAWTTGSPLHF
TRBV6-5,NA,TRBD1,TRBJ1-2,TGTGCCAGCAGCCGTGGACAGGCAACCTATGGCTACACCTTC,CASSRGQATYGYTF
TRBV3-1/TRBV3-2,NA,TRBD2,TRBJ2-5,TGTGCCAGCAGCCAATTCCTAGCGGGGGAGACCCAGTACTTC,CASSQFLAGETQYF
TRBV2,NA,TRBD2,TRBJ2-3,TGTGCCAGCAAGTCTAGCGGGGGAACAGATACGCAGTATTTT,CASKSSGGTDTQYF
TRBV3-1/TRBV3-2,NA,TRBD2,TRBJ2-5,TGTGCCAGCAGCCAAGAGTTGGTCGGGGGGACCCAAGAGACCCAGTACTTC,CASSQELVGGTQETQYF
TRBV5-1,few,NA,TRBJ1-3,TGCGCCAGCAGCTGGGGGCCGAGTGAGCCCATATATTTT,CASSWGPSEPIYF
TRBV6-5,NA,NA,TRBJ1-6,TGTGCCAGCATGAGGCAGTATAATTCACCCCTCCACTTT,CASMRQYNSPLHF
TRBV28,NA,NA,TRBJ2-3,TGTGCCAGCACCCCCCCTTGGCCACGGGGGACAGATACGCAGTATTTT,CASTPPWPRGTDTQYF
TRBV5-6,NA,NA,TRBJ1-1,TGTGCCAGCAGCCCAGCCGGGGGGGCCGACACTGAAGCTTTCTTT,CASSPAGGADTEAFF
TRBV7-9,once,NA,TRBJ1-4,TGTGCCAGCAGCCGTCCCGGGACAACTAATGAAAAACTGTTTTTT,CASSRPGTTNEKLFF
TRBV7-3,NA,TRBD1,TRBJ1-2,TGTGCCAGCAGCCCCCAGACAGGGTCGACCTCCTGGGGCTACACCTTC,CASSPQTGSTSWGYTF
TRBV18,NA,TRBD1,TRBJ2-1,TGTGCCAGCTCAACCCAAGGACAGGGTGCCTACAATGAGCAGTTCTTC,CASSTQGQGAYNEQFF
TRBV18,NA,NA,TRBJ1-2,TGTGCCAGCTCACCAGATCAGGGCCGCTATGGCTACACCTTC,CASSPDQGRYGYTF
TRBV5-1,few,TRBD2,TRBJ2-2,TGCGCCAGCAGCTTGGTTGCGGGGGCGAACACCGGGGAGCTGTTTTTT,CASSLVAGANTGELFF
TRBV5-1,NA,NA,TRBJ2-1,TGCGCCAGCAGCTTGGGACAGATTCCCTGGTCCTACAATGAGCAGTTCTTC,CASSLGQIPWSYNEQFF
TRBV7-2,NA,TRBD1,TRBJ2-1,TGTGCCAGCAGAGGTCAGGGGGTGGGGAATGAGCAGTTCTTC,CASRGQGVGNEQFF
TRBV10-3,NA,NA,TRBJ2-5,TGTGCCATCGGACAGCCACAAGAGACCCAGTACTTC,CAIGQPQETQYF
TRBV6-2/TRBV6-3,NA,TRBD2,TRBJ2-1,TGTGCCAGCAGACCTAGCGGGGGGGCCTACAATGAGCAGTTCTTC,CASRPSGGAYNEQFF
TRBV14,NA,NA,TRBJ2-4,TGTGCCAGCAGCCAAGAAGGGGGGGCCGTGGCCAAAAACATTCAGTACTTC,CASSQEGGAVAKNIQYF
TRBV7-3,NA,TRBD1,TRBJ1-6,TGTGCCAGCAGCTTAAGCTATCGTGGGACAGGGGTTCTCAGGGGTAATTCACCCCTCCACTTT,CASSLSYRGTGVLRGNSPLHF
TRBV6-1,NA,NA,TRBJ2-6,TGTGCCAGCAGTGAAGCGCTGGGGAGGACCGGGGCCAACGTCCTGACTTTC,CASSEALGRTGANVLTF
TRBV2,NA,NA,TRBJ1-4,TGTGCCAGCAGCGCACAGGGAGGGTTGGAAGAAAAACTGTTTTTT,CASSAQGGLEEKLFF
TRBV10-3,NA,TRBD1,TRBJ1-2,TGTGCCATCAGTGAATGGCAGGGGGGCGGCTACACCTTC,CAISEWQGGGYTF
TRBV5-1,NA,NA,TRBJ1-3,TGCGCCAGCAGCCCTACGAAATTCAGGGTACCGATCGACGGAAACACCATATATTTT,CASSPTKFRVPIDGNTIYF
TRBV5-1,NA,TRBD2,TRBJ2-5,TGCGCCAGCAGCCCGGGACAGATGGGACTAGCGGCACAAGAGACCCAGTACTTC,CASSPGQMGLAAQETQYF
TRBV2,NA,NA,TRBJ1-6,TGTGCCAGCATCACGAGCGGGACACAGGTTGGAGCCCTCCACTTT,CASITSGTQVGALHF